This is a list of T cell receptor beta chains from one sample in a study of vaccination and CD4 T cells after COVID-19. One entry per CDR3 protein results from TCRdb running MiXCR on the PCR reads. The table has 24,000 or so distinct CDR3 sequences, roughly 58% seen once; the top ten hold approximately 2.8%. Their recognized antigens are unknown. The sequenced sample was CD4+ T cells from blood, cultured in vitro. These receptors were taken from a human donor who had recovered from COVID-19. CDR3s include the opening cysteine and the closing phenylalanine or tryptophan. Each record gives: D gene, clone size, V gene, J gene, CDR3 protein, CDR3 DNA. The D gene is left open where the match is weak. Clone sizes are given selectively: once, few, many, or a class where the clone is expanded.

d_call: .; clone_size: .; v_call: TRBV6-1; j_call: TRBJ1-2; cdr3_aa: CASSEAAYGYTF; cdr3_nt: TGTGCCAGCAGTGAAGCAGCCTATGGCTACACCTTC
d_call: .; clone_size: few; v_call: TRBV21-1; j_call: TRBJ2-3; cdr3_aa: CASSNYTSGRAVADTQYF; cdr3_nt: TGTGCCAGCAGCAATTATACTAGCGGGAGGGCCGTAGCAGATACGCAGTATTTT
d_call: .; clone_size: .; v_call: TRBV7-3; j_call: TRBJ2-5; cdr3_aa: CASSLGGAVETQYF; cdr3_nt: TGTGCCAGTTCCCTGGGGGGGGCCGTAGAGACCCAGTACTTC
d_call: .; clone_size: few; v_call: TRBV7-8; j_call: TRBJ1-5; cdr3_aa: CASSLANRVVNQPQHF; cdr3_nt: TGTGCCAGCAGCTTAGCCAACAGGGTAGTTAATCAGCCCCAGCATTTT
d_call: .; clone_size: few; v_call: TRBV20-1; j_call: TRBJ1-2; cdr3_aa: CSANRQNYGYTF; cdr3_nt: TGCAGTGCTAATAGGCAGAACTATGGCTACACCTTC
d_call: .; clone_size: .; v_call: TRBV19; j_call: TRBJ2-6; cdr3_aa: CASSLQGPGANVLTF; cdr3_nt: TGTGCCAGTAGCCTGCAGGGTCCCGGGGCCAACGTCCTGACTTTC
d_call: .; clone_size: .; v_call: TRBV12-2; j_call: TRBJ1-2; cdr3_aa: CASRFPGDKLNYGYTF; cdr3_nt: TGTGCAAGTCGCTTCCCAGGGGATAAACTTAACTATGGCTACACCTTC
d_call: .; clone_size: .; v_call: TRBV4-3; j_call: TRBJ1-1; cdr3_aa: CASSQRGQKMNTEAFF; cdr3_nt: TGCGCCAGCAGCCAACGAGGGCAGAAGATGAACACTGAAGCTTTCTTT
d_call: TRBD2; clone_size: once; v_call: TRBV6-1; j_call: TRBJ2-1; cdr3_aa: CASSLRTSGIRSYNEQFF; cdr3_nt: TGTGCCAGCAGCCTAAGGACTAGCGGGATTAGGTCCTACAATGAGCAGTTCTTC
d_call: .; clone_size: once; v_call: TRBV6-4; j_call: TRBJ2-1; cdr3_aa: CASRAMAGSYNEQFF; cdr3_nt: TGTGCCAGCAGAGCGATGGCAGGTTCCTACAATGAGCAGTTCTTC
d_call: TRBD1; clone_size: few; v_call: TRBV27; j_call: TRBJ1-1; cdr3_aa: CASSLRQGWTEAFF; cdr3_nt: TGTGCCAGCAGTTTGCGACAGGGCTGGACTGAAGCTTTCTTT
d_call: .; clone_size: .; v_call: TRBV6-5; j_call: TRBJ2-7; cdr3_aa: CASSYSSNLPYEQYF; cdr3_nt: TGTGCCAGCAGTTACTCGAGTAACCTACCCTACGAGCAGTACTTC
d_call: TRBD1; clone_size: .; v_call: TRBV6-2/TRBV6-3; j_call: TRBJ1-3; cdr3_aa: CASSYSDRRSGNTIYF; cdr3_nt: TGTGCCAGCAGTTACTCGGACAGGAGATCTGGAAACACCATATATTTT
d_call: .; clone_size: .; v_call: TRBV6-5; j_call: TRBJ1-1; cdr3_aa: CASSYRGGNTEAFF; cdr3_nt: TGTGCCAGCAGTTATAGGGGGGGGAACACTGAAGCTTTCTTT
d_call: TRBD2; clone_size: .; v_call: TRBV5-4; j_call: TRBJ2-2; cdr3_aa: CASSTGLAMTGELFF; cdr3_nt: TGTGCCAGCAGCACGGGACTAGCGATGACCGGGGAGCTGTTTTTT
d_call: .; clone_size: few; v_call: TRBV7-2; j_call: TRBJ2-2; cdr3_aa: CASSLTFSGANTGELFF; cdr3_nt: TGTGCCAGCAGCTTAACGTTCAGCGGAGCGAACACCGGGGAGCTGTTTTTT